The source of this T cell receptor beta chain is a study of CD8 T cells in Susac syndrome. Random hexamers were used to reverse transcribe an amount of roughly 0.5 to 1 ug RNA. Multiplex immunoSEQ PCR targeted 54 Vbeta and 13 Jbeta TCR beta segments. TCRdb re-called the immunoSEQ multiplex PCR reads through MiXCR, storing one row per CDR3 protein. The profile shows 250,000 to 300,000 distinct CDR3 sequences, approximately 91% of them singletons. This CDR3 region has 13 residues. Germline V gene data show CDR1 as SGHAT and CDR2 as FQDESV (reference sequence). With 1 base removed from V and 6 bases from J, the gap between germline ends came to 7 bases. Included as multiple sclerosis controls were treatment-naive patients who had stable or active relapsing-remitting disease.

The gene calls are TRBV11-1 and TRBJ2-1; D remains ambiguous. The sequence was obtained from a human donor with multiple sclerosis. Sequencing was carried out using CD8+ T cells from PBMCs. CDR3 DNA sequence: TGTGCCAGCAGCTTAGGGTCGGTCAATGAGCAGTTCTTC. Translated, it gives CASSLGSVNEQFF.